Shown below are 15 T cell receptor beta chains from a single sample sequenced in a study of beta chain features in type 1 diabetes. What was sequenced were expressed TCRB transcripts, since all of the isolated RNA had been reverse transcribed. This table comes from immunoSEQ multiplex PCR, and its TCRdb copy is limited to in-frame clones, with some not included. This table holds about 330,000 clones, about 11% found once. The sequenced sample was naive CD4+ T cells from blood. The receptors originated from a woman aged 25 to 39 in good health.

This clone occurred a few times. The CDR3 is CAISPEAYGYTF. The CDR3 nucleotides read TGTGCCATCAGTCCAGAGGCCTATGGCTACACCTTC. J is TRBJ1-2 and V is TRBV10-3; no firm D call. Germline V gives CDR1 ENHRY, CDR2 SYGVKD. V lost 5 bases and J lost 4, with 8 bases in between. The CDR3 totals 12 residues.

The chain uses TRBV5-5 and TRBJ2-7; the match to TRBD1 covers 8 bases. Germline V lookup: CDR1 SGHKS, CDR2 YYEKEE (reference sequence). The trim removed 1 base at V and 2 bases at J, leaving 5 bases unmatched. CDR3 size: 15 residues. CDR3 sequence reads: CASSLLQGAPYEQYF. CDR3 sequence (DNA): TGTGCCAGCAGCTTGTTGCAGGGGGCTCCCTACGAGCAGTACTTC.

This sequence joins TRBV4-2 and TRBJ2-3; perhaps TRBD1 as D (6 bases). In germline, CDR1 is LGHNA, CDR2 YNFKEQ. The CDR3 is 17 amino acids. Trimming took off 2 bases at V and 1 base at J, with 16 bases between the two ends. The CDR3 loop reads CASSQLRDTQGTDTQYF. The CDR3 region has the DNA TGTGCCAGCAGCCAACTCCGGGACACCCAAGGCACAGATACGCAGTATTTT.

This clone has a handful of counts. The chain is built from TRBV30 and TRBJ2-1; TRBD2 matches at 8 bases. The CDR3 loop spans 14 amino acids. The germline V gene encodes CDR1 GTSNPN and CDR2 SVGIG (reference sequence). With V trimmed by 2 bases and J by 0 bases, 0 bases remained unmatched. In nucleotides, the CDR3 is TGTGCCTGGAGTAGCGGGAGCTCCTACAATGAGCAGTTCTTC. Translated, it gives CAWSSGSSYNEQFF.

V and J are TRBV27 and TRBJ2-5; TRBD2 is a possible D gene (6 bases). CDR3 length equals 13 residues. Germline V gene sequence: CDR1 MNHEY, CDR2 SMNVEV (reference sequence). V lost 8 bases to trimming and J lost 4 bases, with 14 bases between them. The CDR3 loop is CASRMEGRETQYF. DNA for the CDR3: TGTGCCAGCCGAATGGAGGGGAGAGAGACCCAGTACTTC.

The chain couples TRBV16 to TRBJ1-3, with a weak D call TRBD1 (6 bases). The CDR3 has 17 residues. The germline V gene has CDR1 KGHSY and CDR2 FQNENV. The V end lost 7 bases, the J end lost 0 bases, and 19 bases lay between the germline ends. The DNA for the CDR3 is TGTGCCAGCATCCCCGACCTGGGGGCAGCCTCTGGAAACACCATATATTTT. Translated: CASIPDLGAASGNTIYF.

This clone was picked up a small number of times. The chain is built from TRBV5-6 and TRBJ2-7; 8 bases match TRBD2. V lost 3 bases to trimming and J lost 5 bases; unmatched junction nucleotides: 16. The CDR3 extends over 17 amino acids. CDR1 SGHDT and CDR2 YYEEEE come from the germline V gene. The CDR3 sequence is CASSSFGAGGYLHEQYF. CDR3 DNA: TGTGCCAGCAGCTCGTTCGGTGCGGGAGGCTACCTACACGAGCAGTACTTC. The variable domain in full, completed from reference TRBV5-6 and TRBJ2-7, reads DAGVTQSPTHLIKTRGQQVTLRCSPKSGHDTVSWYQQALGQGPQFIFQYYEEEERQRGNFPDRFSGHQFPNYSSELNVNALLLGDSALYLCASSSFGAGGYLHEQYFGPGTRLTVT.

This clone was seen a few times. The V gene is TRBV2, the J gene TRBJ2-7; 7 bases are shared with TRBD1. This CDR3 is 14 amino acids long. Germline-derived CDR1 and CDR2 are SNHLY and FYNNEI. Trimming at V came to 5 bases and at J to 5 bases, leaving 9 bases not matched to a gene. CDR3 loop: CASSSGQVVDEQYF. The CDR3 bases are TGTGCCAGCAGTAGTGGACAGGTCGTGGACGAGCAGTACTTC. The complete variable domain, with remaining parts taken from reference TRBV2 and TRBJ2-7, reads EPEVTQTPSHQVTQMGQEVILRCVPISNHLYFYWYRQILGQKVEFLVSFYNNEISEKSEIFDDQFSVERPDGSNFTLKIRSTKLEDSAMYFCASSSGQVVDEQYFGPGTRLTVT.

The sample holds a few counts of this clone. The chain carries TRBV5-4 and TRBJ2-1; no firm D call. Germline values: CDR1 SGHNT, CDR2 YYREEE (reference sequence). This CDR3 has 14 amino acids. Trimming removed 3 bases from V and 6 bases from J, with 13 bases in between. Written as DNA, the CDR3 is TGTGCCAGCAGCTCCACGGTCCGAGGCAATGAGCAGTTCTTC. Its translation is CASSSTVRGNEQFF.

The V and J genes are TRBV25-1 and TRBJ2-3; a possible D gene is TRBD1 (5 bases). V dropped 4 bases and J dropped 2 bases, with 10 bases sitting between them. The CDR3 is made up of 14 amino acids. The germline gives CDR1 MGHDK, CDR2 SYGVNS. The CDR3 DNA is TGTGCCAGCAGTGCTTCAGGGTACACAGATACGCAGTATTTT. Its protein is CASSASGYTDTQYF.

This chain joins TRBV29-1 and TRBJ2-1; maybe TRBD2 (5 bases). The CDR3 covers 15 residues. V was cut by 6 bases and J by 0 bases, with 15 bases left in between. Germline CDR1 is SQVTM and CDR2 is ANQGSEA. In DNA, the CDR3 is TGCAGCGTCCTCCTCCCGGCGGGCTCCTACAATGAGCAGTTCTTC. It specifies CSVLLPAGSYNEQFF.

This clone occurred a few times. The V call is TRBV28, the J call TRBJ2-7; 7 bases are shared with TRBD1. Germline CDR1 and CDR2: MDHEN and SYDVKM. The length of the CDR3 is 14 residues. J was trimmed by 3 bases and V by 8 bases; bases with no gene match: 10. CDR3 DNA: TGTGCCAGCGGCAGGGGGACAGCCTACTACGAGCAGTACTTC. Amino acid sequence: CASGRGTAYYEQYF.

Only a few counts were recorded for this clone. The chain employs TRBV6-5 and TRBJ2-1, with 11 bases aligning to TRBD2. The CDR3 runs to 15 residues. The ends lost 5 bases at V and 4 bases at J; junction bases unmatched: 4. Germline-derived CDR1 and CDR2 are MNHEY and SVGAGI. DNA for the CDR3: TGTGCCAGCAGTAGGCTAGCGGGAGGATACAATGAGCAGTTCTTC. It is translated as CASSRLAGGYNEQFF.

This clone turned up a few times. The chain combines TRBV27 with TRBJ2-7; 10 bases align to TRBD2. The CDR3 extends over 15 amino acids. From germline, CDR1 is MNHEY and CDR2 SMNVEV (reference sequence). V shed 6 bases and J 1 base; nucleotides not matched to a gene: 6. The CDR3 is CASRLAGRDSYEQYF. For the CDR3, the DNA is TGTGCCAGCAGACTAGCGGGAAGGGATTCCTACGAGCAGTACTTC.

This clone was found a few times. The V gene is TRBV28, the J gene TRBJ2-2; 7 bases align to TRBD2. The V segment lost 7 bases and the J segment 0 bases; nucleotides outside the gene matches: 8. The CDR3 is 16 amino acids. Germline V gene data show CDR1 as MDHEN and CDR2 as SYDVKM. The CDR3 DNA reads TGTGCCAGCAACTCCCACGCGGGGGCGAACACCGGGGAGCTGTTTTTT. Translated: CASNSHAGANTGELFF.